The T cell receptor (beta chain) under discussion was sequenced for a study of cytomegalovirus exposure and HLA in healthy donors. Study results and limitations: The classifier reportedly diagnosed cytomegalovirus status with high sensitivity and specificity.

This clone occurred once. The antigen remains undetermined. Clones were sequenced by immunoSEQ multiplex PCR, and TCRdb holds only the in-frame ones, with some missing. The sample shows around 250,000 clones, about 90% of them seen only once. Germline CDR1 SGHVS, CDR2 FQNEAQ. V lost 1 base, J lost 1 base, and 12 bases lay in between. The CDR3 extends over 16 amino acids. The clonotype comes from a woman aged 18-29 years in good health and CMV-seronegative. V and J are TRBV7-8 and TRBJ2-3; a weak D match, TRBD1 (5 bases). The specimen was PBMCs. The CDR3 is CASSLGLRAGTDTQYF. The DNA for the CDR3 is TGTGCCAGCAGCTTAGGGCTCAGGGCGGGCACAGATACGCAGTATTTT.